This is a list of T cell receptor beta chains from one sample in a study of blood T cell repertoires in COVID-19. Only in-frame clones appear in the TCRdb table, and some are missing; sequencing was by immunoSEQ multiplex PCR. The sample has 250,000 or so clones; approximately 83% are singletons. Sequencing input: peripheral blood. These receptors all come from a man younger than 40 who had recovered from COVID-19. Each CDR3 is given with its conserved first and last residue. A D gene is named only where the DNA matches it firmly. Size is omitted from some rows. Given values are once, few, many or a class for expanded clones.

>.|TRBD2|TRBV6-6|TRBJ2-3
TGTGCCAGCAATTCGTTAGCGGGGGATGATACGCAGTATTTT
CASNSLAGDDTQYF
>.|TRBD1|TRBV29-1|TRBJ2-1
TGCAGCGCTAGGACAGGGGATTACAATGAGCAGTTCTTC
CSARTGDYNEQFF
>.|.|TRBV5-5|TRBJ2-7
TGTGCCAGCAGCTATCCTGAACGGGTCTGGCAGTACTTC
CASSYPERVWQYF
>once|.|TRBV12-3/TRBV12-4|TRBJ2-7
TGTGCCAGCAGTTTAGGCACGACAGAGCAGTACTTC
CASSLGTTEQYF
>.|TRBD2|TRBV7-8|TRBJ2-3
TGTGCCAGCAGCTTAGGTGCGTCAGGGACTAATGTGGCAGATACGCAGTATTTT
CASSLGASGTNVADTQYF
>once|.|TRBV28|TRBJ1-3
TGTGCCAGCAGTCGAGCCAGGGCCGCCGGAAACACCATATATTTT
CASSRARAAGNTIYF
>few|.|TRBV4-1|TRBJ1-5
TGCGCCAGCAGCCAAGGACTGTACAATCAGCCCCAGCATTTT
CASSQGLYNQPQHF
>.|.|TRBV2|TRBJ1-2
TGTGCCAGCAGTGAAGCACGGGAGTTTGGCTACACCTTC
CASSEAREFGYTF
>once|.|TRBV11-2|TRBJ2-7
TGTGCCAGCAGCTTCAGAGGGCGGAGTGCCTACGAGCAGTACTTC
CASSFRGRSAYEQYF
>few|TRBD1|TRBV27|TRBJ1-2
TGTGCCAGCAGTCTGTCCGGGACAGGGCGTGGCTACACCTTC
CASSLSGTGRGYTF
>.|.|TRBV6-5|TRBJ1-1
TGTGCCAGCAATCGAGGGGGGAACACTGAAGCTTTCTTT
CASNRGGNTEAFF
>.|TRBD1|TRBV14|TRBJ2-6
TGTGCCAGCAGCCAAGATGGACAGGGGGTTATCAGTTCTGGGGCCAACGTCCTGACTTTC
CASSQDGQGVISSGANVLTF
>few|.|TRBV7-3|TRBJ2-6
TGTGCCAGCAGCTTACGCCCCCAAGCAGGGTCTGGGGCCAACGTCCTGACTTTC
CASSLRPQAGSGANVLTF
>.|.|TRBV16|TRBJ1-1
TGTGCCAGCAGCCCACGCCCCTGGGGACAAGAAGCTTTCTTT
CASSPRPWGQEAFF
>.|TRBD1|TRBV7-9|TRBJ1-2
TGTGCCAGCAGCTTTTACAGGGGGACTACCTATGGCTACACCTTC
CASSFYRGTTYGYTF
>.|.|TRBV9|TRBJ2-7
TGTGCCAGCAGCGTAGTCGGTTACGAGGAAGACGAGCAGTACTTC
CASSVVGYEEDEQYF
>.|.|TRBV18|TRBJ2-5
TGTGCCAGCTCCCCAATGCAGGGACTTTTGGAGACCCAGTACTTC
CASSPMQGLLETQYF
>.|.|TRBV11-3|TRBJ2-3
TGTGCCAGCAGCTTGGGGGGGGCCCAAAGAGATACGCAGTATTTT
CASSLGGAQRDTQYF
>once|.|TRBV27|TRBJ2-7
TGTGCCAGCAGTTTAGTGGGGGCCCCCTACGAGCAGTACTTC
CASSLVGAPYEQYF
>few|.|TRBV7-9|TRBJ2-2
TGTGCCAGCAGCCCGGGCCTAGCCGGGACATACACCGGGGAGCTGTTTTTT
CASSPGLAGTYTGELFF
>.|TRBD1|TRBV7-8|TRBJ1-4
TGTGCCAGCAGCTTAAAGTGGACAGGGGGTGAAAAACTGTTTTTT
CASSLKWTGGEKLFF
>once|TRBD1|TRBV5-5|TRBJ1-5
TGTGCCAGCAGCTTGGCGGGACAGGGCGGTCAGCCCCAGCATTTT
CASSLAGQGGQPQHF
>.|.|TRBV7-8|TRBJ1-6
TGTGCCAGCAGATTGGGACAATATAATTCACCCCTCCACTTT
CASRLGQYNSPLHF
>.|TRBD2|TRBV5-1|TRBJ2-1
TGCGCCAGCAGCTCGTCTCTTACTAGCGGGGGATACAATGAGCAGTTCTTC
CASSSSLTSGGYNEQFF
>.|TRBD1|TRBV5-1|TRBJ1-2
TGCGCCAGCAGAACGGGACAGCAGAACCAACTAGGCTACACCTTC
CASRTGQQNQLGYTF
>.|.|TRBV3-1/TRBV3-2|TRBJ1-5
TGTGCCAGCAGCCAAGCGGTCAATCAGCCCCAGCATTTT
CASSQAVNQPQHF
>.|TRBD1|TRBV5-4|TRBJ2-7
TGTGCCAGCAGCTTGGGCGGGACAGGTTCTTACGAGCAGTACTTC
CASSLGGTGSYEQYF
>.|TRBD1|TRBV5-6|TRBJ1-1
TGTGCCAGCAGCTCCATCGACAGGGGGCCTCTGAACACTGAAGCTTTCTTT
CASSSIDRGPLNTEAFF
>.|.|TRBV5-6|TRBJ2-4
TGTGCCAGCAGCCTAGGAGCAAACATTCAGTACTTC
CASSLGANIQYF
>.|.|TRBV29-1|TRBJ2-3
TGCAGCGTAGCCTTGGCGGGTCATAGCACAGATACGCAGTATTTT
CSVALAGHSTDTQYF
>.|TRBD1|TRBV7-3|TRBJ2-1
TGTGCCAGCAGCTCAGGGACAGGGAACGGGTGGAATGAGCAGTTCTTC
CASSSGTGNGWNEQFF
>.|.|TRBV5-4|TRBJ2-2
TGTGCCAGCAGGAATATGGGGGGAACCGGGGAGCTGTTTTTT
CASRNMGGTGELFF
>.|.|TRBV6-6|TRBJ1-2
TGTGCCAGCAGAGAGGGGGGGGACTATGGCTACACCTTC
CASREGGDYGYTF
>.|TRBD2|TRBV10-1|TRBJ2-3
TGCGCCAGCTCGGGGGGTACAGATACGCAGTATTTT
CASSGGTDTQYF
>.|.|TRBV28|TRBJ2-2
TGTGCCAGCAGTTTAGACAAATCCAGGGGTCCCGGGGAGCTGTTTTTT
CASSLDKSRGPGELFF
>.|TRBD1|TRBV6-1|TRBJ1-4
TGTGCCAGCAGTGTCGATATAGGGGACAGGGGACATGAAAAACTGTTTTTT
CASSVDIGDRGHEKLFF
>.|.|TRBV28|TRBJ2-6
TGTGCCAGTACCCCCACTAGCTCTGGGGCCAACGTCCTGACTTTC
CASTPTSSGANVLTF
>.|.|TRBV19|TRBJ1-2
TGTGCCAGTAGCTGGACGGGAGGATATGACTATGGCTACACCTTC
CASSWTGGYDYGYTF
>.|.|TRBV7-9|TRBJ2-1
TGTGCCAGCAGCTTAGTGGGGCCCCATCGGTGGTTCTTC
CASSLVGPHRWFF
>.|TRBD2|TRBV7-6|TRBJ2-3
TGTGCCAGCAGCTCCGGACTAGCGGGGGGGCGGGATACGCAGTATTTT
CASSSGLAGGRDTQYF
>.|TRBD2|TRBV4-1|TRBJ2-5
TGCGCCAGCAGCCAAGATGGGACTAGCCAAGAGACCCAGTACTTC
CASSQDGTSQETQYF
>.|.|TRBV5-1|TRBJ1-3
TGCGCCAGCAGCTTGGAGGCGGGGGGGTCCGGAGACACCATATATTTT
CASSLEAGGSGDTIYF